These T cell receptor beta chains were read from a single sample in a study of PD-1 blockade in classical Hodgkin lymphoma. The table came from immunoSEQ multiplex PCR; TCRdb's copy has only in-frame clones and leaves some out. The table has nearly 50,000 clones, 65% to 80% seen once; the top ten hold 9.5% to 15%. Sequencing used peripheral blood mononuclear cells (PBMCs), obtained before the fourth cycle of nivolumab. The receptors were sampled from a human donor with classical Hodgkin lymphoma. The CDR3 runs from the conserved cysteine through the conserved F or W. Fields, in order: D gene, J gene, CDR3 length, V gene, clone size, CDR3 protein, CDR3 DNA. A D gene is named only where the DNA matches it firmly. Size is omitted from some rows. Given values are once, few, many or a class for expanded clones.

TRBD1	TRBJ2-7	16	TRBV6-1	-	CASSGDRPVMRYEQYF	TGTGCCAGCAGTGGGGACAGGCCCGTAATGAGGTACGAGCAGTACTTC
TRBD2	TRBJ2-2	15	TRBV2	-	CASRAFELASGELFF	TGTGCCAGCAGGGCCTTCGAACTAGCGTCCGGGGAGCTGTTTTTT
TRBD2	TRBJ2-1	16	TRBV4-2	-	CASSQGAGSSYNEQFF	TGTGCCAGCAGCCAAGGAGCGGGGAGCTCCTACAATGAGCAGTTCTTC
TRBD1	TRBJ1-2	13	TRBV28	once	CASSFDRDYGYTF	TGTGCCAGCAGTTTCGACAGGGACTATGGCTACACCTTC
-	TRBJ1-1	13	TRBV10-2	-	CASSEQLYTEAFF	TGCGCCAGCAGTGAGCAGCTATACACTGAAGCTTTCTTT
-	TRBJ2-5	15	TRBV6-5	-	CASSYSMLYQETQYF	TGTGCCAGCAGTTACTCGATGTTGTACCAAGAGACCCAGTACTTC
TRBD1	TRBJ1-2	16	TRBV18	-	CASSPQQTGKLNGYTF	TGTGCCAGCTCACCACAACAGACAGGGAAGTTGAATGGCTACACCTTC
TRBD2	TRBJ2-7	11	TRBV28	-	CASYERGKQYF	TGTGCCAGCTATGAGCGGGGCAAGCAGTACTTC
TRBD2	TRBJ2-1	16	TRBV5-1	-	CASSPTGTSGGNEQFF	TGCGCCAGCAGCCCCACCGGGACTAGCGGGGGCAATGAGCAGTTCTTC
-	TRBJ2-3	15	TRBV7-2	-	CASSSMTGVPDTQYF	TGTGCCAGCAGCTCAATGACAGGAGTCCCAGATACGCAGTATTTT
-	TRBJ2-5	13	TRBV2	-	CASHKGFGETQYF	TGTGCCAGCCATAAGGGGTTTGGGGAGACCCAGTACTTC
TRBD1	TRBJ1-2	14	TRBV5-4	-	CASRSGQANYGYTF	TGTGCCAGCAGATCCGGACAGGCCAACTATGGCTACACCTTC
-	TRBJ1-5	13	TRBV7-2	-	CASSLSNNQPQHF	TGTGCCAGCAGCTTATCTAACAATCAGCCCCAGCATTTT
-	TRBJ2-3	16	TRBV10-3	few	CAISSSGSSDTDTQYF	TGTGCCATCAGTTCCAGCGGCTCATCAGACACAGATACGCAGTATTTT
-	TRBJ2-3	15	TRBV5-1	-	CASSFRQRGTDTQYF	TGCGCCAGCAGCTTTCGTCAGCGGGGCACAGATACGCAGTATTTT
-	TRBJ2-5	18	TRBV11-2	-	CASSLGPRGRGAVETQYF	TGTGCCAGCAGCTTAGGACCCCGGGGCAGGGGGGCCGTAGAGACCCAGTACTTC
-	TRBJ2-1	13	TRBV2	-	CASSPGTYNEQFF	TGTGCCAGCAGTCCCGGGACTTACAATGAGCAGTTCTTC
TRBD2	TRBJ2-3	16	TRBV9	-	CASSVGLAGATDTQYF	TGTGCCAGCAGCGTGGGGCTAGCGGGAGCCACAGATACGCAGTATTTT
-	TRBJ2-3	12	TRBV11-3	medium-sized	CASSLRVGTQYF	TGTGCCAGCAGTCTGAGAGTTGGTACGCAGTATTTT
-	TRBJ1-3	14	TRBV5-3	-	CARSPSYSGNTIYF	TGTGCCAGAAGTCCATCTTACTCTGGAAACACCATATATTTT
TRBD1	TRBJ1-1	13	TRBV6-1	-	CASMWDRSTEAFF	TGTGCCAGCATGTGGGACAGGTCGACTGAAGCTTTCTTT
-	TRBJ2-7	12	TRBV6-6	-	CASRPQGTEQYF	TGTGCCAGCAGACCCCAGGGGACCGAGCAGTACTTC
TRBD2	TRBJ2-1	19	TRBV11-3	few	CASSLDLTSGRGVVGEQFF	TGTGCCAGCAGCTTAGATCTAACTAGCGGGAGGGGGGTGGTCGGTGAGCAGTTCTTC
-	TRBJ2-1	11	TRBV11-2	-	CASRTNNEQFF	TGTGCCAGCAGAACCAACAATGAGCAGTTCTTC
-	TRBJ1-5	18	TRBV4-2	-	CASSQVLDWGPINQPQHF	TGTGCCAGCAGCCAAGTTCTAGACTGGGGACCGATCAATCAGCCCCAGCATTTT
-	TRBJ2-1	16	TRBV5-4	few	CASSLGGWLGVYEQFF	TGTGCCAGCAGCTTGGGCGGTTGGCTAGGAGTTTATGAGCAGTTCTTC
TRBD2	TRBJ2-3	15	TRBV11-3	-	CASSLSSGDTDTQYF	TGTGCCAGCAGCTTGTCTAGCGGGGACACAGATACGCAGTATTTT
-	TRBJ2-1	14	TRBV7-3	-	CASSPNSAGDEQFF	TGTGCCAGCAGCCCAAATAGCGCCGGTGATGAGCAGTTCTTC
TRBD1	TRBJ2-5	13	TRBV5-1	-	CASSFGTGETQYF	TGCGCCAGCAGCTTCGGGACAGGGGAGACCCAGTACTTC
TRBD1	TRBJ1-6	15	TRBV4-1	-	CASSQKDRDNSPLHF	TGCGCCAGCAGCCAGAAGGACAGGGACAATTCACCCCTCCACTTT
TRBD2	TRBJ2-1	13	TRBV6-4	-	CASSDSIAGGLFF	TGTGCCAGCAGTGACTCGATAGCGGGAGGGCTGTTCTTC
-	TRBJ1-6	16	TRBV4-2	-	CASSQPTGSAFSPLHF	TGTGCCAGCAGCCAACCCACAGGGTCAGCCTTCTCACCCCTCCACTTT
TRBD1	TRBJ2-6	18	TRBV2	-	CASSEFGTGVPGANVLTF	TGTGCCAGCAGTGAGTTTGGGACAGGGGTGCCTGGGGCCAACGTCCTGACTTTC
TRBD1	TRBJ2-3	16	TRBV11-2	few	CASSRAWDRDTDTQYF	TGTGCCAGCAGCCGGGCGTGGGACAGGGACACAGATACGCAGTATTTT
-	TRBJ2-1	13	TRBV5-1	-	CASSLTGYNEQFF	TGCGCCAGCAGCTTGACAGGGTACAATGAGCAGTTCTTC
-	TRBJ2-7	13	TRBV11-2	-	CASSLGRTYEQYF	TGTGCCAGCAGCTTAGGAAGAACCTACGAGCAGTACTTC
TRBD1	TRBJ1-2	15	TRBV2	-	CASRRGTGGNYGYTF	TGTGCCAGCAGACGGGGGACAGGGGGTAACTATGGCTACACCTTC
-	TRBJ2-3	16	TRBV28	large	CASSLLSRLATDTQYF	TGTGCCAGCAGTTTATTATCCCGATTGGCCACAGATACGCAGTATTTT
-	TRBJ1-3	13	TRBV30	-	CALTQGPGNTIYF	TGTGCCTTGACTCAGGGGCCCGGAAACACCATATATTTT
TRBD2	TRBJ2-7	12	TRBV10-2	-	CASSTGTSKQYF	TGCGCCAGCAGCACCGGGACTAGCAAGCAGTACTTC
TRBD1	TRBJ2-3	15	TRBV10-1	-	CASSDTSTGQGIQYF	TGCGCCAGCAGTGATACCTCCACAGGACAGGGGATTCAGTATTTT
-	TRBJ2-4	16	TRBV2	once	CASSEARGERENIQYF	TGTGCCAGCAGTGAAGCGCGAGGAGAGCGAGAAAACATTCAGTACTTC
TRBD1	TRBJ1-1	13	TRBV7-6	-	CASSSTGVTEAFF	TGTGCCAGCAGCTCGACAGGGGTTACTGAAGCTTTCTTT
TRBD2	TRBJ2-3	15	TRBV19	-	CASSMGSGKGDTQYF	TGTGCCAGTAGTATGGGGAGCGGGAAAGGAGATACGCAGTATTTT
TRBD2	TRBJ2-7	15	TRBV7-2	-	CASSLLGGRAIEQYF	TGTGCCAGCAGCTTACTTGGCGGGAGGGCGATAGAGCAGTACTTC